The entry below describes one TCR beta chain. Its cognate antigen is unknown. The data are from a study of memory CD4+ T cells and cytomegalovirus serostatus. Study-level points and caveats: The CMV-associated TCR signature appears largely within the CD4+ memory repertoire.

Looked up from germline, CDR1 is SGHTA and CDR2 is FQGNSA. V was clipped by 1 base and J by 5 bases; unmatched bases: 5. The CDR3 consists of 15 residues. The repertoire was sequenced with immunoSEQ multiplex PCR; TCRdb's copy has only in-frame clones and lacks some. The sample has just under 40,000 clones; over 65% are singletons. Single viable CD3+CD4+CD8-CD45RO+ cells were sorted as the memory CD4+ T cells. This TCR came from an adult in good health and CMV-seronegative. The chain recombines TRBV7-2 with TRBJ2-5, with 9 nucleotides matching TRBD2. Sequenced input: memory CD4+ T cells from blood. CDR3 nucleotide sequence: TGTGCCAGCAGCTTAGGGGCGGGGGGGCGCGAGACCCAGTACTTC. Its translation is CASSLGAGGRETQYF.